A selection of T cell receptor beta chains follows, all from one sample in a study of blood T cell repertoires in COVID-19. Clones were sequenced by immunoSEQ multiplex PCR, and TCRdb holds only the in-frame ones, with some missing. The sample includes more than 70,000 clones, roughly 86% of them seen just once. Source material: peripheral blood. These TCRs come from a man over 45 with active or convalescent COVID-19. The CDR3 runs from the conserved cysteine through the conserved F or W. The D gene is left open where the match is weak.

D gene	CDR3 length	V gene	CDR3 protein
TRBD2	15	TRBV10-2	CASRGSGGARETQYF
NA	15	TRBV10-2	CASRDPGGFPDTQYF
NA	13	TRBV7-9	CASRPQGNTEAFF
NA	17	TRBV19	CASSIYDPIHSNQPQHF
TRBD2	17	TRBV7-2	CASRASGGAGFWETQYF
TRBD1	17	TRBV3-1/TRBV3-2	CASRLPRDRGKDQPQHF
TRBD2	15	TRBV19	CASSILAGGTDTQYF
TRBD1	13	TRBV10-2	CASSTGTGSGYTF
NA	15	TRBV19	CASTPGDSSTDTQYF
NA	15	TRBV19	CASSITVKSSYEQYF
TRBD1	17	TRBV18	CASSRATTGAGNEKLFF
TRBD1	15	TRBV6-5	CASSLTGSFNYGYTF
TRBD2	16	TRBV5-5	CASSRSLAGAGDTQYF
TRBD2	16	TRBV2	CASRDPGLAGGYEQYF
TRBD1	18	TRBV28	CASSSAGDRVHSGNTIYF
TRBD1	15	TRBV28	CASSLGQGLNEKLFF
TRBD1	13	TRBV6-2/TRBV6-3	CASSFHTGGERYF
NA	15	TRBV9	CASSVAPTDDQPQHF
NA	12	TRBV7-9	CASMDSSYEQYF
NA	13	TRBV6-6	CASNRETFDIQYF
NA	14	TRBV5-1	CASSLGRGDEKLFF
NA	13	TRBV12-3/TRBV12-4	CASSLTSGGKLFF
TRBD1	13	TRBV24-1	CATQETGRSPLHF
TRBD1	14	TRBV10-3	CAISESQGANTIYF
NA	15	TRBV7-2	CASSLAVAAEEPQHF
TRBD1	14	TRBV6-1	CASIAGTGNQPQHF
TRBD2	16	TRBV28	CASSPSGENSYNEQFF
TRBD1	13	TRBV10-3	CAISEGTAYGYTF
TRBD2	15	TRBV5-5	CASSLVAGNTGELFF
TRBD2	16	TRBV2	CASSVLAGGNTGELFF
NA	15	TRBV4-3	CASSQDPGGSQPQHF
NA	13	TRBV6-2/TRBV6-3	CASSGLAKNIQYF
TRBD1	15	TRBV5-4	CASSLETGVTGELFF
NA	12	TRBV20-1	CSASGQGLTQYF
TRBD2	14	TRBV20-1	CSASQAGVGNEQFF
TRBD1	15	TRBV6-5	CASSSGQGPSSGYTF
NA	15	TRBV6-2/TRBV6-3	CASSVSWSRFQPQHF
NA	13	TRBV10-1	CASSDRLDSPLHF
TRBD2	14	TRBV28	CASRSGTTWETQYF
TRBD2	16	TRBV11-3	CASSSVAGGEYNEQFF
NA	15	TRBV19	CASSISGVGSYEQYF
NA	16	TRBV10-3	CAISESGGRNTGELFF
TRBD2	15	TRBV25-1	CASSERAGRDGEQFF